Included here is one TCR beta chain sequence, with context. Germline loops: CDR1 MGHRA, CDR2 YSYEKL. The CDR3 totals 15 residues. Trimming removed 5 bases from V and 0 bases from J, with 14 bases in between. These data originate in a study of blood T cell repertoires in COVID-19. Overall study: COVID-19 samples from acute and convalescent phases originated in the United States, Italy and Spain. PBMCs, B-cell-depleted T cells, or T cells were the source of the cDNA or gDNA that made up the material.

In the authors' workflow: Estimation of nucleated cell counts was performed using reference gene primer amplification. Sequencing used immunoSEQ multiplex PCR; TCRdb keeps in-frame clones, though not all of them. For V, J and clone size, that table is used; D and trimming come from the DNA. The table records around 320,000 clones, 88% of them present only once. The chain recombines TRBV4-1 with TRBJ2-7, with a weak D call TRBD2 (5 bases). The receptor was derived from a woman in her twenties or thirties who had recovered from COVID-19. The sequencing input was peripheral blood. CDR3 nucleotides: TGCGCCAGCAGCTCTGAGGGCAGGTTCTCCTACGAGCAGTACTTC. Its translation is CASSSEGRFSYEQYF.